This note documents a single T cell receptor (beta chain) sequence. No antigen is known for it. Method: immunoSEQ multiplex PCR; TCRdb's copy keeps in-frame clones and lacks some. Among about 150,000 clones, 85% to 95% were seen once, and the ten largest hold less than 2%. This CDR3 contains 12 residues. The germline gives CDR1 GTSNPN, CDR2 SVGIG (reference sequence). Trimming pared 3 bases from V and 5 bases from J, leaving 10 bases between. This sample stems from a study of cytomegalovirus exposure and HLA in healthy donors. Notes on the study in general: It was 160 or so TCR beta chains that were listed as cytomegalovirus-associated. CMV antigen specificity was confirmed in vitro for three CMV-associated chains.

The donors were members of the validation cohort comprising some 120 subjects, separate from the roughly 730-subject first cohort. The rearrangement joins TRBV30 to TRBJ2-5, with D possibly matching TRBD2 (5 bases). Source material: PBMCs. This clonotype was sampled from a man between 18 and 35 years old in good health and CMV-seropositive. Here the CDR3 reads CAWRPRGETQYF. The CDR3 bases are TGTGCCTGGAGACCAAGAGGGGAGACCCAGTACTTC.